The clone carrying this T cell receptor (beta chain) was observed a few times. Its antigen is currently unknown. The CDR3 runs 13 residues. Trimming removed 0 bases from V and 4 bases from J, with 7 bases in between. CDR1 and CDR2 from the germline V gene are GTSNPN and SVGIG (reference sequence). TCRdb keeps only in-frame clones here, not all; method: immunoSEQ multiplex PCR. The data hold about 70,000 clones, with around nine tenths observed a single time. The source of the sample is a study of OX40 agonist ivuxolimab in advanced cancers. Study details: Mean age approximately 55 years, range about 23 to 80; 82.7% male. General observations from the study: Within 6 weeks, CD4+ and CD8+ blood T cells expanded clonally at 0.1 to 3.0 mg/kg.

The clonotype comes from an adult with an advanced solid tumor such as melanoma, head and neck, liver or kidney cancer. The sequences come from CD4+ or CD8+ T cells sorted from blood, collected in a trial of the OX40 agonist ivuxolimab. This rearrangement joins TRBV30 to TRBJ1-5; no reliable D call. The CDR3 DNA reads TGTGCCTGGAGTGTAGACGGTAATCAGCCCCAGCATTTT. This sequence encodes CAWSVDGNQPQHF.